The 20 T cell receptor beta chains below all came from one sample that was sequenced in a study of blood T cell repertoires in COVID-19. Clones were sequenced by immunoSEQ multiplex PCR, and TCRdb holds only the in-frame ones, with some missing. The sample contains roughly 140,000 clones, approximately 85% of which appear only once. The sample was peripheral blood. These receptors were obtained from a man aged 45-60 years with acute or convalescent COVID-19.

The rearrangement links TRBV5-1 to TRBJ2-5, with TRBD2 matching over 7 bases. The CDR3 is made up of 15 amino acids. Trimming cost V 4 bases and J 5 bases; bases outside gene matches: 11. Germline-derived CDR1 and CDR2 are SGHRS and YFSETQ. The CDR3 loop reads CASSQTTSPRETQYF. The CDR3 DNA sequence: TGCGCCAGCAGCCAAACGACTAGCCCACGGGAGACCCAGTACTTC.

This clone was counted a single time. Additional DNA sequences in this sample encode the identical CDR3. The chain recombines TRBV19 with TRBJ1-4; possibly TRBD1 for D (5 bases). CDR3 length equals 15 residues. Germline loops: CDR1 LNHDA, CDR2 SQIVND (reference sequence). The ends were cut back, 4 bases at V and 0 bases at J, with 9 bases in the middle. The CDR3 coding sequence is TGTGCCAGTAGTAGCCTGACAGCAACTAATGAAAAACTGTTTTTT. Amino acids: CASSSLTATNEKLFF.

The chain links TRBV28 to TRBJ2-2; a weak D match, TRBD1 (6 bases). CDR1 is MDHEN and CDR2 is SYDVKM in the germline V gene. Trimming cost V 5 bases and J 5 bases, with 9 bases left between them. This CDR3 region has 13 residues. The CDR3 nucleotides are TGTGCCAGCAGTCGGACAGATACCGGGGAGCTGTTTTTT. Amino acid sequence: CASSRTDTGELFF.

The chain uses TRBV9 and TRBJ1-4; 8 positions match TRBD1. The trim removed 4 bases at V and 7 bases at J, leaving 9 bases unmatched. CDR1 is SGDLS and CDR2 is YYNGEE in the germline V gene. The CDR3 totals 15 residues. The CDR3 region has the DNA TGTGCCAGCAGCTCACGAGACAGGGGCTCTGAAAAACTGTTTTTT. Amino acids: CASSSRDRGSEKLFF.

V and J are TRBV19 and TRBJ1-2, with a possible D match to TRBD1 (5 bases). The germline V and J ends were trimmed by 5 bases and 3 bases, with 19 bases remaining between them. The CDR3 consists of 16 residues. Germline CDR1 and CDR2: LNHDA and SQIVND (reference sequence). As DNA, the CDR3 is TGTGCCAGTAGTGCCGCCGGGACGGGCGGGGACTATGGCTACACCTTC. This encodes CASSAAGTGGDYGYTF.

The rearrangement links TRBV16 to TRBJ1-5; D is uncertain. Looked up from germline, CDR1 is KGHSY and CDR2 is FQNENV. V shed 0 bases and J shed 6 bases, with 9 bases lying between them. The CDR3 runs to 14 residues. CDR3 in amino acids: CASSQSTESQPQHF. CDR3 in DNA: TGTGCCAGCAGCCAATCTACCGAGTCTCAGCCCCAGCATTTT.

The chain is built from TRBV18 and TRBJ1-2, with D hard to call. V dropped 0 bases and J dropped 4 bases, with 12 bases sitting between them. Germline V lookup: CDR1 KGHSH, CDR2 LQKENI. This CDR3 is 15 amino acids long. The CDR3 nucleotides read TGTGCCAGCTCACCACCCCTCCACACCTCCTATGGCTACACCTTC. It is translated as CASSPPLHTSYGYTF.

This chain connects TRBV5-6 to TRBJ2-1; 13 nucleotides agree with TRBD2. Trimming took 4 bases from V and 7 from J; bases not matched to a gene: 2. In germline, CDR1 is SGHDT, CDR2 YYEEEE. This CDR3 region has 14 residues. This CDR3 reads CASSRLAGGNEQFF. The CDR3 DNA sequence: TGTGCCAGCAGCCGACTAGCGGGGGGAAATGAGCAGTTCTTC.

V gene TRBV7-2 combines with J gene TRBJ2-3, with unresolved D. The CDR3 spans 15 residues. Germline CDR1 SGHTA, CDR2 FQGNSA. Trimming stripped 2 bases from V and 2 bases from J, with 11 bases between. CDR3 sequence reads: CASSLNSPSTDTQYF. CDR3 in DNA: TGTGCCAGCAGCTTAAATAGTCCGTCCACAGATACGCAGTATTTT.

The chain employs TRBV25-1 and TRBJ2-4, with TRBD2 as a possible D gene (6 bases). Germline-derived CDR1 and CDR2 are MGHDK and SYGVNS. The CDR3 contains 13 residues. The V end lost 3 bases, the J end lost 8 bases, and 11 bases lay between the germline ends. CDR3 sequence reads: CASSDGGGDIQYF. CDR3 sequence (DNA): TGTGCCAGCAGTGACGGGGGTGGGGACATTCAGTACTTC.

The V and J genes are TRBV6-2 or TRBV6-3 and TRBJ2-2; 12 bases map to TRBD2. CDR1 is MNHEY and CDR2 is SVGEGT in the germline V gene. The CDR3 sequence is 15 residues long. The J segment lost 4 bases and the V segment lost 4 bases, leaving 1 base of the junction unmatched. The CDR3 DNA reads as TGTGCCAGCAGTTCGACTAGCGGGAGCACCGGGGAGCTGTTTTTT. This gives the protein CASSSTSGSTGELFF.

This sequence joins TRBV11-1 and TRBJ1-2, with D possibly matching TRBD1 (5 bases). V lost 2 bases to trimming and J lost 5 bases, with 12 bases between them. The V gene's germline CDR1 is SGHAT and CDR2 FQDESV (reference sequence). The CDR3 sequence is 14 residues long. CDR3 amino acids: CASSLLGANYGYTF. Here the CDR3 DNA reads TGTGCCAGCAGCTTATTAGGGGCGAATTATGGCTACACCTTC.

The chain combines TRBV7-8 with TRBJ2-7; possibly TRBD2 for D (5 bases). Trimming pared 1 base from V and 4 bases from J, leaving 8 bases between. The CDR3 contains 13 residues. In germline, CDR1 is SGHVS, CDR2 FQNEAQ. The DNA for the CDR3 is TGTGCCAGCAGCTTAGGGCTAGCTTACGAGCAGTACTTC. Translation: CASSLGLAYEQYF.

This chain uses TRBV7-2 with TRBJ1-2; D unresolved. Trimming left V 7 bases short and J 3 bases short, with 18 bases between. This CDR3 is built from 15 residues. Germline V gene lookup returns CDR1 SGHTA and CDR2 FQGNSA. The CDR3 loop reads CASTKAAGPDYGYTF. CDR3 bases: TGTGCCAGCACCAAAGCTGCGGGCCCGGACTATGGCTACACCTTC.

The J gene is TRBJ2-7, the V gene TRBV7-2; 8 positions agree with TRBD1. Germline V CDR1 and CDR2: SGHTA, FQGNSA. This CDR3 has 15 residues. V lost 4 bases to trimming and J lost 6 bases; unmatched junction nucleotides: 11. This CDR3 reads CASSYGQGPASEQYF. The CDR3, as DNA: TGTGCCAGCAGCTACGGACAGGGACCAGCGTCCGAGCAGTACTTC.

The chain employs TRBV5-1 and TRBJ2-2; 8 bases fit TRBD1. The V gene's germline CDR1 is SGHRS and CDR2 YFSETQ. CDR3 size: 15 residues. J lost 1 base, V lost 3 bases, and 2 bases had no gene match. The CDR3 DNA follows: TGCGCCAGCAGCTCCGGACAGGGGAACACCGGGGAGCTGTTTTTT. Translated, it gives CASSSGQGNTGELFF.

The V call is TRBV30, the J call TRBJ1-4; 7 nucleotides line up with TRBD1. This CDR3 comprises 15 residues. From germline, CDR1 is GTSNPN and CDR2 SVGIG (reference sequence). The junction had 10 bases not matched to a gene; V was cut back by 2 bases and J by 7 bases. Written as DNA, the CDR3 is TGTGCCTGGAGTCTAACAAGACAGGGAAGTGAAAAACTGTTTTTT. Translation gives CAWSLTRQGSEKLFF.

CDR3 residues: CASSYDWEETQYF. The CDR3 DNA reads as TGCGCCAGCAGCTACGACTGGGAAGAGACCCAGTACTTC. The chain couples TRBV5-1 to TRBJ2-5; the D is unclear. In germline, CDR1 is SGHRS, CDR2 YFSETQ. V was shortened by 3 bases and J by 3 bases, with 9 bases between the two germline ends. The CDR3 spans 13 residues.

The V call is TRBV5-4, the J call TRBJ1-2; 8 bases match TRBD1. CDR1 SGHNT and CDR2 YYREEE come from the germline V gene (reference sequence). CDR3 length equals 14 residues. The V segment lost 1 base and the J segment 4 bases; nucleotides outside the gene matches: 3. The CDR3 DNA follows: TGTGCCAGCAGCTTGACAGGGACAGGCTATGGCTACACCTTC. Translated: CASSLTGTGYGYTF.

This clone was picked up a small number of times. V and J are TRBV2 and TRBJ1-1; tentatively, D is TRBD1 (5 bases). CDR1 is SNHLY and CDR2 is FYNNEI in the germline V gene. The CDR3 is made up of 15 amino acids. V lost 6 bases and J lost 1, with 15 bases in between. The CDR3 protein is CASSTSLGGNTEAFF. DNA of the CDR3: TGTGCCAGCAGCACCTCCCTGGGGGGGAACACTGAAGCTTTCTTT.